This T cell receptor beta chain was recorded in a study of T cells after posttransplantation cyclophosphamide. Profiling relied on immunoSEQ multiplex PCR, and the TCRdb table lists in-frame clones only, not all of them. The sample has about 31,000 clones; 75% to 95% are singletons. Trimming took off 6 bases at V and 3 bases at J, with 14 bases between the two ends. Germline V gene lookup returns CDR1 LNHDA and CDR2 SQIVND (reference sequence). This CDR3 has 14 amino acids. Cells defined as naive were viable CD3+CD4+ or CD3+CD8+ and CCR7+CD45RA+CD45RO-CD95-CD27+CD28+. Peripheral blood was collected from the related graft donor on the marrow donation day. Overall study results and limits: Recipient CMV seropositivity and CMV reactivation strongly tracked TRB clonality. Later post-transplant blood repertoires were often dominated by donor CD8+ memory clones. Tissue-infiltrating T cells from skin or gut overlapped little with blood T cells.

As for this clone: The antigen remains unidentified.

This clonotype originated in a man younger than 40 in good health and a related stem cell transplant donor. The sequenced sample consisted of naive CD4+ T cells sorted from blood. The genes are TRBV19 and TRBJ2-5; tentative D call: TRBD1 (6 bases). The CDR3 nucleotides are TGTGCCAGTAGCTTCGGGACACATAAAGAGACCCAGTACTTC. It translates to CASSFGTHKETQYF.